This T cell receptor beta chain was sequenced for a study of Ad26.COV2.S vaccination and SARS-CoV-2 variants. Whole-study findings and limits: Substantial breadth was reported for post-vaccination spike-specific CD8+ and CD4+ T cells.

Sample treatment: around 19 received Ad26.COV2.S at low or high dose, single or two shots; five or six received placebo; per-sample allocation not given. Sample collection was performed on day 63 after the first vaccine or placebo injection. The data were produced by immunoSEQ multiplex PCR, yet TCRdb's version contains in-frame clones alone and is incomplete. This sample yields fewer than 500,000 clones, of which roughly 90% are seen a single time; 12% belongs to the top ten. With V trimmed by 4 bases and J by 3 bases, 8 bases remained unmatched. CDR3 length equals 17 residues. Germline V gene data show CDR1 as ENHRY and CDR2 as SYGVKD. Only one count was recorded for this clone. Its target is unknown.

The sample in question was peripheral blood, obtained in a trial of Ad26.COV2.S vaccine versus placebo. The TCR originated in a person aged 18-60 years who received the Ad26.COV2.S COVID-19 vaccine or a placebo. This rearrangement joins TRBV10-3 to TRBJ2-2; 10 bases are shared with TRBD2. This CDR3 reads CAISVAKREGDTGELFF. DNA of the CDR3: TGTGCCATCAGTGTGGCGAAGCGGGAGGGGGACACCGGGGAGCTGTTTTTT.